The 14 T cell receptor beta chains below come from one sample, sequenced in a study of blood T cell repertoires in COVID-19. The assay was immunoSEQ multiplex PCR, and TCRdb's table has in-frame clones only and misses some. The profile shows approximately 200,000 clones, 85% to 90% of them singletons. Sequencing was performed on peripheral blood. The receptors come from a man aged 25-45 years with COVID-19, enrolled during active disease.

V and J are TRBV9 and TRBJ1-1; possibly TRBD1 for D (5 bases). This CDR3 spans 14 amino acids. Trimming took 4 bases from V and 4 from J, leaving 14 bases between them. Germline CDR1 and CDR2: SGDLS and YYNGEE. The CDR3 region has the DNA TGTGCCAGCAGCCCTCGGGTCGGGGGCACTGAAGCTTTCTTT. It is translated as CASSPRVGGTEAFF.

The table lists this clone with a count of one. The chain combines TRBV29-1 with TRBJ1-2; D possibly corresponds to TRBD1 (6 bases). Germline loops: CDR1 SQVTM, CDR2 ANQGSEA. This CDR3 contains 14 residues. The CDR3 region has the DNA TGCGCGTCCGGACAGCAAGGGGCCCGCTATGGCTACACCTTC. Protein: CASGQQGARYGYTF.

The table lists this clone with a count of one. This chain connects TRBV24-1 to TRBJ2-1, with 14 bases aligning to TRBD2. The CDR3 loop spans 17 amino acids. V dropped 0 bases and J dropped 8; count of bases not matched to a gene: 5. Per germline, CDR1 KGHDR and CDR2 SFDVKD. Here the CDR3 reads CATSDLQGLAGVYEQFF. Here the CDR3 DNA reads TGTGCCACCAGTGATTTGCAGGGACTAGCGGGAGTCTATGAGCAGTTCTTC.

The genes are TRBV6-2 or TRBV6-3 and TRBJ1-2, with 9 bases that match TRBD1. The V gene's germline CDR1 is MNHEY and CDR2 SVGEGT. This CDR3 has 16 amino acids. Trimming removed 0 bases from V and 2 bases from J; junction bases left unmatched: 4. For the CDR3, the DNA is TGTGCCAGCAGTTACTCTGGGGACAGGGCCAACTATGGCTACACCTTC. Its translation: CASSYSGDRANYGYTF.

This clone was detected once. The chain carries TRBV5-1 and TRBJ2-2; D is ambiguous. Germline values: CDR1 SGHRS, CDR2 YFSETQ. Trimming removed 2 bases from V and 7 bases from J, with 12 bases in between. CDR3 length: 14 residues. The chain's CDR3 is CASSFGSSGGELFF. Here the CDR3 DNA reads TGCGCCAGCAGCTTTGGGTCCTCAGGCGGGGAGCTGTTTTTT.

This chain links TRBV19 with TRBJ2-7, with 8 bases fitting TRBD2. After removal of 6 bases from V and 4 bases from J, the junction contained 11 bases not matched to a gene. In germline, CDR1 is LNHDA, CDR2 SQIVND (reference sequence). This CDR3 has 15 amino acids. This CDR3 reads CASRGSSGSSYEQYF. CDR3 DNA sequence: TGTGCCAGTAGGGGGTCGAGCGGGAGTTCATACGAGCAGTACTTC.

The chain joins TRBV10-3 to TRBJ2-7; tentatively, D is TRBD2 (5 bases). Germline V lookup: CDR1 ENHRY, CDR2 SYGVKD. With 6 bases removed from V and 1 base from J, the gap between germline ends came to 13 bases. The CDR3 is 14 residues long. The CDR3 nucleotides are TGTGCCATCAGCGGACTCCCCGCTTCCTACGAGCAGTACTTC. It translates to CAISGLPASYEQYF.

The J gene is TRBJ1-1, the V gene TRBV5-1; the match to TRBD1 covers 7 bases. Germline V gene lookup returns CDR1 SGHRS and CDR2 YFSETQ. The CDR3 loop spans 12 amino acids. J gave up 8 bases and V 3 bases, and 4 bases lay outside the gene matches. The CDR3 loop reads CASSSIGGEAFF. CDR3 coding DNA: TGCGCCAGCAGCTCGATAGGGGGCGAAGCTTTCTTT.

V is TRBV9 and J is TRBJ1-1; 7 nucleotides line up with TRBD1. This CDR3 is 15 amino acids long. Germline trimming cut 2 bases from V and 1 base from J; bases unmatched to any gene: 5. Looked up from germline, CDR1 is SGDLS and CDR2 is YYNGEE. CDR3 loop: CASSVTDRANTEAFF. CDR3 nucleotide sequence: TGTGCCAGCAGCGTCACTGACAGGGCGAACACTGAAGCTTTCTTT. Supplemented by reference TRBV9 and TRBJ1-1, the full variable domain reads DSGVTQTPKHLITATGQRVTLRCSPRSGDLSVYWYQQSLDQGLQFLIQYYNGEERAKGNILERFSAQQFPDLHSELNLSSLELGDSALYFCASSVTDRANTEAFFGQGTRLTVV.

The gene calls are TRBV6-1 and TRBJ1-1; 9 bases are a match to TRBD1. CDR3 length: 17 residues. Germline CDR1 is MNHNS and CDR2 is SASEGT. Trimming at V came to 2 bases and at J to 3 bases, leaving 10 bases not matched to a gene. The CDR3 DNA is TGTGCCAGCAGTGAACTTTTGTCTAGGACAGGGGACACTGAAGCTTTCTTT. This encodes CASSELLSRTGDTEAFF.

V gene TRBV5-4 combines with J gene TRBJ2-1, with TRBD2 as a possible D gene (6 bases). Germline CDR1 reads SGHNT; CDR2 reads YYREEE (reference sequence). This CDR3 contains 16 residues. V lost 0 bases and J lost 5, with 15 bases in between. In DNA, the CDR3 is TGTGCCAGCAGCTTGGCCCGAGGAGGGATCGACAATGAGCAGTTCTTC. Amino acids: CASSLARGGIDNEQFF.

The CDR3 nucleotides are TGTGCCAGCAGTCCCCACAGGAGCACAGATACGCAGTATTTT. Translated, it gives CASSPHRSTDTQYF. V usage is TRBV6-2 or TRBV6-3 and J usage is TRBJ2-3; the D gene is possibly TRBD1 (5 bases). Per the germline V gene, CDR1 is MNHEY and CDR2 is SVGEGT. V lost 5 bases and J lost 0, with 9 bases in between. The CDR3 covers 14 residues.

This chain connects TRBV6-6 to TRBJ1-2; possible D gene TRBD1, 6 bases. Germline V CDR1 and CDR2: MNHNY, SVGAGI (reference sequence). The CDR3 runs to 15 residues. The V end was cut by 1 base, the J end by 4 bases, with 13 bases between. The CDR3 nucleotides read TGTGCCAGCAGTTACTTTGGGGGCGTCGGCTATGGCTACACCTTC. Amino acid sequence: CASSYFGGVGYGYTF.

This sequence joins TRBV21-1 and TRBJ1-5; the table's D call of TRBD1 was not tested on the DNA. TRBV21-1 is classified as a pseudogene. This CDR3 spans 17 amino acids. The CDR3 DNA is TGTGCCAGCAGCCCAGGCGGACAGGCCTATAGCAATCAGCCCCAGCATTTT. Its protein product is CASSPGGQAYSNQPQHF.